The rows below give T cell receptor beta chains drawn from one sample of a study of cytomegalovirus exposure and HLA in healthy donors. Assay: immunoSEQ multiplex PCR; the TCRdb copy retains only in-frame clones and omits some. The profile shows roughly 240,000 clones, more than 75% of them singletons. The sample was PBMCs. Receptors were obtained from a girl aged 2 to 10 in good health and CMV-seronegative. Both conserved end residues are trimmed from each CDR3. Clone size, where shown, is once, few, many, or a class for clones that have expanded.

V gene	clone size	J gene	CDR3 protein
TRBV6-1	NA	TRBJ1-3	ASSERGGGNTIY
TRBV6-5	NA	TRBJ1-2	ASSYSAGREFYGYT
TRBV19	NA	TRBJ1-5	ASSIGRFQPQH
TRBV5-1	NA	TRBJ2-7	ASSPGQAGEQY
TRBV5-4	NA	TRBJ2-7	ASSLAPGTGDYEQY
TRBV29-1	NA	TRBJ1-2	SARDSRYGYT
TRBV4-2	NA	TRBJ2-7	ASSQEWMSSGRGDEQY
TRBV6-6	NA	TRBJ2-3	ASNRLVTDTQY
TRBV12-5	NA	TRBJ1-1	ASGSWTGGNTEAF
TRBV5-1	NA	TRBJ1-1	ASSLGTGSTEAF
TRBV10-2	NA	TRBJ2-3	ASREGRGWTDTQY
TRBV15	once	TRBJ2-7	ATSGMISGRDSYEQY
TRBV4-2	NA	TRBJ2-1	ASSQDGGPEYNEQF
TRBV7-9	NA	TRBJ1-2	ASSLGGGSYGYT
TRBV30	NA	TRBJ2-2	AWMWSPTNTGELF
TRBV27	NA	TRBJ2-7	ASSSRGTSSYEQY
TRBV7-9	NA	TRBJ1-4	ASSPGQGNEKLF
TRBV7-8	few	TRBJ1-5	ASSLGSAGGPPQPQH
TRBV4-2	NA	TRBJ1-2	ASSQDFAANYGYT
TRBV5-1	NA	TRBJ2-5	ASSLARGLETQY
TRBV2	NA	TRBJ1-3	ASSIGQNGNTIY
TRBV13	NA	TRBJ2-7	ASSPGGAHEQY
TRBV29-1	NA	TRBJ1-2	SATTGDYGYT
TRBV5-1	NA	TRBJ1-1	ASSLVAENTEAF
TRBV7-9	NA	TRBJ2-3	ASSLAQAGRTDTQY
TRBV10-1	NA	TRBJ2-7	ASSAGIAGGVYEQY
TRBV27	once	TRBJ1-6	ASSLRRQGRLSNSPLH
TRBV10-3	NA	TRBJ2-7	AISESMRTPTYEQY
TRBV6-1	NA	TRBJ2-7	ASSEANRKGAEQY
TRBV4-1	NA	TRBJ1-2	ASSNVRGAPNYGYT
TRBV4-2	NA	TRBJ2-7	ASSQDWTSGRGFSYEQY
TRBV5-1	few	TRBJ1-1	ASSLALETEAF
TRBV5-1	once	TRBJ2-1	ASSLLVAGGPGEQF
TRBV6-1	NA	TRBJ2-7	ASIRTGKSSYEQY
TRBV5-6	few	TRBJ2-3	ASSPLAGITDTQY
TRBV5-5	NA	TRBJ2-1	ASGPGYEQF
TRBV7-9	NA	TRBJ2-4	ASSLTGERPAKNIQY
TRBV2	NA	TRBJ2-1	ASKLLELLEQF
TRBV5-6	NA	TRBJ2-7	ASSPGTYEQY
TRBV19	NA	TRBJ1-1	ASSIMSLNTEAF
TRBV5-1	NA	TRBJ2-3	ASSHSLAGGYISTDTQY
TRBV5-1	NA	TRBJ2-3	ASSSASGGATDTQY
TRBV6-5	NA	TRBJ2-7	ASSSGILSYEQY
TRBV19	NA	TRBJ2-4	ASREASIQY
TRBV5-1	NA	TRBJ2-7	ASSLAGTSETYEQY
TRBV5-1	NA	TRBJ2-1	ASSVPGLAGGNEQF
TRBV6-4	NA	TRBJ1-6	ASSDRGKRNSPLH
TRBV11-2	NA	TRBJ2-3	ASSPGPQTPGTQY